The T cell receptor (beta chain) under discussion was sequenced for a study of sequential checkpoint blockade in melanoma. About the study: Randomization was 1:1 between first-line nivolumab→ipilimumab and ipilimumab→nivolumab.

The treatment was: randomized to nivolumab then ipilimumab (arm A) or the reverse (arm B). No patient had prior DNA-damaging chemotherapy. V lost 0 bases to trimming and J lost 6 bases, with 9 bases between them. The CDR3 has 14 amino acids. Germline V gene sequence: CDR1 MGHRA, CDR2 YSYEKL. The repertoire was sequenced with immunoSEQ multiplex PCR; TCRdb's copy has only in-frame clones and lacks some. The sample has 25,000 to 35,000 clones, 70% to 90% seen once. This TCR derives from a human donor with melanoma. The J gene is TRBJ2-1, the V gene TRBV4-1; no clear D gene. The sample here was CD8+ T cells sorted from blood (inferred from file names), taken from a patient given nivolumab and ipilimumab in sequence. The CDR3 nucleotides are TGCGCCAGCAGCCAAGAGCCGGTTCGCAATGAGCAGTTCTTC. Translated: CASSQEPVRNEQFF.